This TCR beta chain was captured in a study of T cell repertoires in cytomegalovirus infection. Study at large: A matching HLA type, together with CMV infection, was signaled by public TCR beta signatures. Study results and caveats: HLA-C-restricted CMV-specific TCR beta clonotypes were dominant in the ex vivo response. Carriers of CMV and the relevant HLA type were discriminated by public TCR beta frequency.

Comments on this clonotype: Its antigen remains unidentified.

V was cut by 1 base and J by 6 bases, with 15 bases left in between. This CDR3 contains 14 residues. In germline, CDR1 is DFQATT, CDR2 SNEGSKA (reference sequence). MiXCR was run by TCRdb on the reads, yielding one entry per CDR3 protein. The table lists approximately 170,000 distinct CDR3 sequences, approximately 17% of them singletons, with around 20% in the top ten. The source of this sequence is a human donor in good health (CMV status not recorded). Some clones in this sample may be carry-over from other donors' samples. Material for sequencing was CD8+ T cells from PBMCs. V usage is TRBV20-1 and J usage is TRBJ1-2; D perhaps matches TRBD1 (5 bases). The DNA for the CDR3 is TGCAGTGCTAGAGTTCTGGGCGGGACTCATGGCTACACCTTC. This gives the protein CSARVLGGTHGYTF.